Presented here are 5 T cell receptor beta chains from one specimen sequenced in a study of CD8 T cells in ankylosing spondylitis. MiXCR was run by TCRdb on the 5' RACE reads, yielding one entry per CDR3 protein. The data show hundreds of thousands of distinct CDR3 sequences, around a quarter seen once. Input material: blood, either unsorted or a sorted T cell fraction (not recorded which). These receptors were obtained from a male donor with ankylosing spondylitis or in good health (not recorded which).

Concerning this clonotype: Germline is not matched at one junction end, which may reflect a read error. The chain joins TRBV12-3 or TRBV12-4 to TRBJ1-1; D is uncertain. The CDR3 length is 13 residues. Written as DNA, the CDR3 is TGTGCCAACAGTTTTGGGTTGGGAACTGAAGCTTTCTTT. Translation: CANSFGLGTEAFF.

The CDR3 sequence is CSARRLARETQYF. CDR3 in DNA: TGCAGTGCTAGACGACTCGCTCGGGAGACCCAGTACTTC. The rearrangement uses TRBV20-1 and TRBJ2-5; D remains ambiguous. Germline loops: CDR1 DFQATT, CDR2 SNEGSKA (reference sequence). V shed 2 bases and J shed 5 bases, with 12 bases lying between them. CDR3 length: 13 amino acids.

Many counts were recorded for this clonotype. The J gene is TRBJ1-4, the V gene TRBV25-1, with D possibly matching TRBD1 (5 bases). From germline, CDR1 is MGHDK and CDR2 SYGVNS. The V and J ends lost 2 bases and 5 bases respectively, with 12 bases between them. This CDR3 has 15 residues. This CDR3 reads CASSELGPQNEKLFF. For the CDR3, the DNA is TGTGCCAGCAGTGAACTGGGACCCCAAAATGAAAAACTGTTTTTT.

This chain connects TRBV29-1 to TRBJ2-7; a possible D gene is TRBD2 (6 bases). The length of the CDR3 is 15 residues. Germline V lookup: CDR1 SQVTM, CDR2 ANQGSEA. V lost 4 bases and J lost 0, with 16 bases in between. CDR3 coding DNA: TGCAGCGTTGTGTTTTGGGGAGGACACTCCTACGAGCAGTACTTC. Residues: CSVVFWGGHSYEQYF.

This clonotype was detected ten times or more. The chain joins TRBV3-1 to TRBJ1-6; D is perhaps TRBD1 (6 bases). The CDR3 consists of 14 residues. Trimming took 1 base from V and 12 from J, leaving 13 bases between them. CDR1 is LGHDT and CDR2 is YNNKEL in the germline V gene (reference sequence). CDR3 sequence: CASSQGQALGPLHF. The CDR3 bases are TGTGCCAGCAGCCAAGGACAGGCCCTAGGACCCCTCCACTTT. Drawing the rest from reference TRBV3-1 and TRBJ1-6, the complete variable domain is DTAVSQTPKYLVTQMGNDKSIKCEQNLGHDTMYWYKQDSKKFLKIMFSYNNKELIINETVPNRFSPKSPDKAHLNLHINSLELGDSAVYFCASSQGQALGPLHFGNGTRLTVT.